This T cell receptor (beta chain) was captured by sequencing in a study of blood T cell repertoires in COVID-19. Overall study context: PBMCs, B-cell-depleted T cells, or T cells provided the cDNA or gDNA that made up the material.

Only in-frame clones appear in the TCRdb table, and some are missing; sequencing was by immunoSEQ multiplex PCR. There are 250,000 to 300,000 clones in the sample; roughly 91% occur only once, and 2% to 2.5% lies in the top ten. This CDR3 contains 14 residues. Cohort placement rested on clinical history that participants reported themselves. The clonotype comes from a woman aged 40 to 50 with acute COVID-19. This chain joins TRBV12-2 and TRBJ1-6; TRBD1 was called by the table and not checked on the DNA. TRBV12-2 is deemed a pseudogene. Input material: PBMCs or T cells enriched from blood (not recorded which). The CDR3 region has the DNA TGTGCAAGTCGGGAAGGGACAGATAATTCACCCCTCCACTTT. Its translation is CASREGTDNSPLHF.